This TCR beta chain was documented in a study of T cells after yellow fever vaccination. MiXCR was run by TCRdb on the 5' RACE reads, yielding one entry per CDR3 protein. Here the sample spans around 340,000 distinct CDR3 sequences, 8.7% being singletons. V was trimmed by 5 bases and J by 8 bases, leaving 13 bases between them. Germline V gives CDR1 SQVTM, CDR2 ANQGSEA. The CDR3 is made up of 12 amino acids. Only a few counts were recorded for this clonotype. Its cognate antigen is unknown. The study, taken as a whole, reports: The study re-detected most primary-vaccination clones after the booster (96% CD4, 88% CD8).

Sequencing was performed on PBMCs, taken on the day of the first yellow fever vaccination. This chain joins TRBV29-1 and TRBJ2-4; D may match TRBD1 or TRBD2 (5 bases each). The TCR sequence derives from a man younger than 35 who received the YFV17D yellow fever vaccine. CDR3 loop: CSVREGFYIQYF. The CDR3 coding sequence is TGCAGCGTTCGAGAGGGGTTCTACATTCAGTACTTC.